The sequence of this T cell receptor beta chain was determined in a study of siplizumab effects on memory and regulatory T cells. The study's findings and limits: Sequences below about 10^-5 frequency were poorly captured, limiting mapping of alloreactive clones. With siplizumab, cumulative frequency of CD4+ memory-derived alloreactive sequences dropped significantly. In siplizumab conditions, mappable alloreactive CD4+ clones averaged about 71% Treg-derived, against approximately 29% in controls.

Details on this clone: What it recognizes is unknown.

Assayed TCR templates numbered roughly 93,000 for each sample. TCRdb's table, derived via immunoSEQ multiplex PCR, lists solely in-frame clones and lacks some. The sample has 85,000 to 90,000 clones; 90% are singletons. Trimming pared 4 bases from V and 4 bases from J, leaving 13 bases between. The V gene's germline CDR1 is MNHNS and CDR2 SASEGT. The CDR3 length is 15 residues. The chain recombines TRBV6-1 with TRBJ1-4; no reliable D call. Sequencing was done on a sample of CD4+ T cells sorted from blood. The source is a human donor in good health. The DNA for the CDR3 is TGTGCCAGCAGTGCTTCCGGGAGATATAATGAAAAACTGTTTTTT. This gives the protein CASSASGRYNEKLFF.